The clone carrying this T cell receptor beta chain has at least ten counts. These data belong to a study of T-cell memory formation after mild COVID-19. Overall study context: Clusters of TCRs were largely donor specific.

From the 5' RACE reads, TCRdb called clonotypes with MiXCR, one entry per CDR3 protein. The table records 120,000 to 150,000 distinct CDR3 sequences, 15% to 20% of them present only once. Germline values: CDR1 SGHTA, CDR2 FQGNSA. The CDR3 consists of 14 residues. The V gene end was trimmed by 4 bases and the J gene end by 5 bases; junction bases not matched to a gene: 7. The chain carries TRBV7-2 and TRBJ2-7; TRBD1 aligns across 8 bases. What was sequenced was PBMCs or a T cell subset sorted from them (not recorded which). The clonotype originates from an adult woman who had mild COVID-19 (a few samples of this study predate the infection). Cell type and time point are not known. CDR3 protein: CASSSRTGTNEQYF. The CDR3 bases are TGTGCCAGCAGCTCCAGGACAGGGACAAACGAGCAGTACTTC.